This paragraph covers one T cell receptor beta chain sequence. Antigen: not known. The sample comes from a study of cytomegalovirus exposure and HLA in healthy donors. Study-wide findings and caveats: Some V segments, including TRBV6-2 and TRBV6-3, were excluded as indistinguishable. Later work found most CMV-associated TCR beta chains apparently HLA-restricted. Immune exposure information available was restricted to CMV serostatus.

The germline V and J ends were trimmed by 2 bases and 2 bases, with 4 bases remaining between them. This CDR3 is 11 amino acids long. Germline CDR1 is DFQATT and CDR2 is SNEGSKA (reference sequence). The study ran its PCR with 60 Vbeta and 13 Jbeta primers. Under the authors' procedure: In a later analysis, of approximately 81 million unique beta chains, around 11 million appeared in at least two donors. Method: immunoSEQ multiplex PCR; TCRdb's copy keeps in-frame clones and lacks some. V and J calls and clone size are copied from that table; D and trimming were computed from the DNA. The table lists roughly 150,000 clones, approximately 73% of them singletons, with approximately 5.1% in the top ten.

Sequencing was performed on PBMCs. The receptor was isolated from a woman under 30 in good health and CMV-seropositive. The rearrangement joins TRBV20-1 to TRBJ2-7; D is uncertain. In DNA, the CDR3 is TGCAGTGCTAGACAAACCTACGAGCAGTACTTC. Amino acid sequence: CSARQTYEQYF.